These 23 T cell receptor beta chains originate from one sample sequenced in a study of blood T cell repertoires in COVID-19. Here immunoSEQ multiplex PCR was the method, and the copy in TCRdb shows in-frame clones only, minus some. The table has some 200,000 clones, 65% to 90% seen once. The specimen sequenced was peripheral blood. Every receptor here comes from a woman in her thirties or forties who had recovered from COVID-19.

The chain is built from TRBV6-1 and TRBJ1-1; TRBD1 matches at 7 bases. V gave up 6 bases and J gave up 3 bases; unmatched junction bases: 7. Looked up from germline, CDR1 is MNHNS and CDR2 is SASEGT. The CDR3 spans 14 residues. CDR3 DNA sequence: TGTGCCAGCAGCAGAGGGACAGCTTACACTGAAGCTTTCTTT. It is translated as CASSRGTAYTEAFF.

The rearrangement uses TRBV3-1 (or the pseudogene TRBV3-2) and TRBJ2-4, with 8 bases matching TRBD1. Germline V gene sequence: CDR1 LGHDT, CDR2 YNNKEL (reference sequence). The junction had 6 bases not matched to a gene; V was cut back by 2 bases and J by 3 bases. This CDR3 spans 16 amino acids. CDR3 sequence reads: CASSQLDRGIKNIQYF. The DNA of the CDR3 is TGTGCCAGCAGCCAACTCGACAGGGGAATCAAAAACATTCAGTACTTC.

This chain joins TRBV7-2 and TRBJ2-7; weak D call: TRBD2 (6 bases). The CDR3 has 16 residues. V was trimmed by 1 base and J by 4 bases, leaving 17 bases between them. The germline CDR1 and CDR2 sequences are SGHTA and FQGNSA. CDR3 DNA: TGTGCCAGCAGCTTAGGCCCGGAGGGTCGGGCGTACGAGCAGTACTTC. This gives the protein CASSLGPEGRAYEQYF.

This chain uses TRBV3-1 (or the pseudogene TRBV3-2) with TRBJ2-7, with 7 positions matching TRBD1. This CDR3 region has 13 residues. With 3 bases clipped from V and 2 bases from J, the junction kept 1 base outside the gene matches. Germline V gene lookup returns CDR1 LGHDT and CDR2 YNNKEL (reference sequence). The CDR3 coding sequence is TGTGCCAGCAGCCAGACAGGGCCCTACGAGCAGTACTTC. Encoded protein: CASSQTGPYEQYF.

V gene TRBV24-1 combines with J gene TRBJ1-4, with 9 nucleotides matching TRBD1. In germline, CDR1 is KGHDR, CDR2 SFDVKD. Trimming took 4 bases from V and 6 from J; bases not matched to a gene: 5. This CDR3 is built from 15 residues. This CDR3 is CATSDPRQGDEKLFF. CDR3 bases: TGTGCCACCAGTGACCCCCGACAGGGGGATGAAAAACTGTTTTTT.

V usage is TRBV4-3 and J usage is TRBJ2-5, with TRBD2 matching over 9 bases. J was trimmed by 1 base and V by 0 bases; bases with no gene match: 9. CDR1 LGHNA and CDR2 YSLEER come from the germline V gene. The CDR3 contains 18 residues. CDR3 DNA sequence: TGCGCCAGCAGCCAAGATTTTCTAGGGCGGGGGGGCCAAGAGACCCAGTACTTC. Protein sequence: CASSQDFLGRGGQETQYF.

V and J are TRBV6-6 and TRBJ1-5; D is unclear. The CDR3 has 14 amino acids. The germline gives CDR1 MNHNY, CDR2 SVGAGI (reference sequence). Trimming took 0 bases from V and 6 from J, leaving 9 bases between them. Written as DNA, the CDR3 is TGTGCCAGCAGTTACTCGACATTGGGTCAGCCCCAGCATTTT. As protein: CASSYSTLGQPQHF.

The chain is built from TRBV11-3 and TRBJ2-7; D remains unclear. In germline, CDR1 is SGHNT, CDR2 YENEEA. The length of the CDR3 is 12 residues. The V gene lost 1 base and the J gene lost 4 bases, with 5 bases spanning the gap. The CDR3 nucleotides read TGTGCCAGCAGCTTAGGTAGATACGAGCAGTACTTC. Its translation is CASSLGRYEQYF.

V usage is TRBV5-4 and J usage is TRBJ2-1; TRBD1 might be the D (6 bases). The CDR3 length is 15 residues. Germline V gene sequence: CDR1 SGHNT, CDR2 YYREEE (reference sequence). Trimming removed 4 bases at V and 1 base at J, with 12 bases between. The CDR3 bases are TGTGCCAGCAGCCAGGTAGGGGGTTCCTACAATGAGCAGTTCTTC. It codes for CASSQVGGSYNEQFF.

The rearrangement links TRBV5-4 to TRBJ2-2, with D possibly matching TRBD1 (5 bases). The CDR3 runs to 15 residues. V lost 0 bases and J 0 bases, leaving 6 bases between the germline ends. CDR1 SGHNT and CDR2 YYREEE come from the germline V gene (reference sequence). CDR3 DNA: TGTGCCAGCAGCTTGGGGACATCGAACACCGGGGAGCTGTTTTTT. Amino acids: CASSLGTSNTGELFF.

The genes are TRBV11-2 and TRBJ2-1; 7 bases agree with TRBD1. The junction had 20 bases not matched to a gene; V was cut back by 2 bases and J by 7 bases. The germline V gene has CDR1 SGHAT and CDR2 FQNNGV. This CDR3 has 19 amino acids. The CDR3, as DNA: TGTGCCAGCAGCTTATTCCCCCCGCAGGGGGTCCGTCTTAAGAATGAGCAGTTCTTC. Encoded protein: CASSLFPPQGVRLKNEQFF.

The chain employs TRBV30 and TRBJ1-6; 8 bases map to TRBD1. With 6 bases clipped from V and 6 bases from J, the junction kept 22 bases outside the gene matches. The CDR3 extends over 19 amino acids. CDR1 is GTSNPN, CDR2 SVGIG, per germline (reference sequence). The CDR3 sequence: CACSTTGEFSGRTNSPLHF. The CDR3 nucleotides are TGTGCCTGTTCCACGACAGGGGAATTTTCGGGGAGGACTAATTCACCCCTCCACTTT.

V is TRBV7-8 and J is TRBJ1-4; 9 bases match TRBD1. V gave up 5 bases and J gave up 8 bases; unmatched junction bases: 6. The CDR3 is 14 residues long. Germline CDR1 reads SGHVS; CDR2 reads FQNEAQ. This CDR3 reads CASSKTGGAEKLFF. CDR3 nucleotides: TGTGCCAGCAGCAAAACAGGGGGCGCAGAAAAACTGTTTTTT.

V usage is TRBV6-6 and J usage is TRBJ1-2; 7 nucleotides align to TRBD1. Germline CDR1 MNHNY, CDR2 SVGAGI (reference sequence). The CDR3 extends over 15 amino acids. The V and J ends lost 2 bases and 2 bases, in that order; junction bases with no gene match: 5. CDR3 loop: CASSYGDRANYGYTF. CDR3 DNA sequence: TGTGCCAGCAGTTACGGAGACAGGGCCAACTATGGCTACACCTTC.

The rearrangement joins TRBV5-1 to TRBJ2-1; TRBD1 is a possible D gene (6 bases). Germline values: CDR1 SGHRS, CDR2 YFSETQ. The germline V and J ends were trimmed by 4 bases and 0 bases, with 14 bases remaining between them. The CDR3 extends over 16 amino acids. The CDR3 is CASSKGQTLSYNEQFF. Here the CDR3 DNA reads TGCGCCAGCAGCAAAGGACAGACCCTCTCCTACAATGAGCAGTTCTTC.

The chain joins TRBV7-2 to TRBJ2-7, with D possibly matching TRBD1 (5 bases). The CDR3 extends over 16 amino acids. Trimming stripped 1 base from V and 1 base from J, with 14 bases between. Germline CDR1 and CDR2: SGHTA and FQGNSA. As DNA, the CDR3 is TGTGCCAGCAGCTTAGAACAGGACAAATTATCCTACGAGCAGTACTTC. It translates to CASSLEQDKLSYEQYF.

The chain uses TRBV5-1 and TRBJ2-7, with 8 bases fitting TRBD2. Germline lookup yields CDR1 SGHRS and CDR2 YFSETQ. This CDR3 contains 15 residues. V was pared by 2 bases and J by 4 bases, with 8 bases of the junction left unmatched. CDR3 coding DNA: TGCGCCAGCAGCTTCAGTCTAGCGGGCGGATACGAGCAGTACTTC. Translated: CASSFSLAGGYEQYF.

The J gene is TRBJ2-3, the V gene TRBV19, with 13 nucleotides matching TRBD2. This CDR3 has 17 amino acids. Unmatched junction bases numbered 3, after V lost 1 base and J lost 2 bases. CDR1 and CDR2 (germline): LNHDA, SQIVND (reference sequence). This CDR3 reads CASSIGGLAGFTDTQYF. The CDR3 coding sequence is TGTGCCAGTAGTATAGGGGGACTAGCGGGGTTCACAGATACGCAGTATTTT. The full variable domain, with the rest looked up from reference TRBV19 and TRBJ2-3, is DGGITQSPKYLFRKEGQNVTLSCEQNLNHDAMYWYRQDPGQGLRLIYYSQIVNDFQKGDIAEGYSVSREKKESFPLTVTSAQKNPTAFYLCASSIGGLAGFTDTQYFGPGTRLTVL.

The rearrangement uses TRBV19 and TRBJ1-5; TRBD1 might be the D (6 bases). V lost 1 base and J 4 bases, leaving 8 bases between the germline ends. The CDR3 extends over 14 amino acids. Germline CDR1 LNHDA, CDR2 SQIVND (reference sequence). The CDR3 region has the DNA TGTGCCAGTAGTATAGGGACAGAGAATCAGCCCCAGCATTTT. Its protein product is CASSIGTENQPQHF.

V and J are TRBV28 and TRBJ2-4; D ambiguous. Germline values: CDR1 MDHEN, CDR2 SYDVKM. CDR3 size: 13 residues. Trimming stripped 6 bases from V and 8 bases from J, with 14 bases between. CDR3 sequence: CASSQPQNDIQYF. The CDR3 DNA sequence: TGTGCCAGCAGCCAACCCCAGAACGACATTCAGTACTTC.

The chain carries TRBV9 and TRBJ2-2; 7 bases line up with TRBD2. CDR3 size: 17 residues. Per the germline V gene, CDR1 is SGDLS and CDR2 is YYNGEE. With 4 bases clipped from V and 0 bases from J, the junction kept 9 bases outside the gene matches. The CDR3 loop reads CASSPEWGGPNTGELFF. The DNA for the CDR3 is TGTGCCAGCAGCCCTGAATGGGGAGGGCCGAACACCGGGGAGCTGTTTTTT.

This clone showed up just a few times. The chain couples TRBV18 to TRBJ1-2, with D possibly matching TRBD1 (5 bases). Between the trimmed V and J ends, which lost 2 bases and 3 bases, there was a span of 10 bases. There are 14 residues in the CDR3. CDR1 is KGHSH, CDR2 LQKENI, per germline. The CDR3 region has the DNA TGTGCCAGCTCACCAGACAGCAGGGACTATGGCTACACCTTC. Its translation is CASSPDSRDYGYTF.

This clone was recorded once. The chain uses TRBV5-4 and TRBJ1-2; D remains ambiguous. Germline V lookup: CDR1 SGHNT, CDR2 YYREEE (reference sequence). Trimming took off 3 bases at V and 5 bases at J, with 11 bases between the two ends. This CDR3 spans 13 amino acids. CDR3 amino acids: CASSSHNSYGYTF. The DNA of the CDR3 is TGTGCCAGCAGCTCCCACAATTCATATGGCTACACCTTC.